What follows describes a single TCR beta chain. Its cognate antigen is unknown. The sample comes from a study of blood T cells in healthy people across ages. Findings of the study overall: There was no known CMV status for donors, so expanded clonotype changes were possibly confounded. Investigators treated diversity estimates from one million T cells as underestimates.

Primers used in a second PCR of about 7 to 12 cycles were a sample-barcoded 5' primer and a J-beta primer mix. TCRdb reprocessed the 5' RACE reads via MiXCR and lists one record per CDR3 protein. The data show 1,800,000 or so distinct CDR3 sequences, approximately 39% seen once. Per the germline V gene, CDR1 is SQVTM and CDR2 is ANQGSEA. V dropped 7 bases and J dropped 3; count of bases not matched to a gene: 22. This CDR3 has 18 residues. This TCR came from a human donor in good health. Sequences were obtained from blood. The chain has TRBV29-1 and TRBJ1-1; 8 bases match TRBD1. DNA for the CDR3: TGCAGCGCTGCCCCCTTCGTTGGGCAGGGGGCTTTTCACACTGAAGCTTTCTTT. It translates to CSAAPFVGQGAFHTEAFF.